The rows below give T cell receptor beta chains drawn from one sample of a study of monozygotic twins with inflammatory bowel disease. TCRdb re-called the 5' RACE reads and gives one entry per CDR3 protein, without DNA. This listing includes about 380,000 distinct CDR3 sequences. Sequencing was carried out using blood. Receptors were obtained from a human donor with ulcerative colitis or Crohn's disease, or a healthy co-twin of an affected twin (not recorded which). CDR3s include the opening cysteine and the closing phenylalanine or tryptophan.

>TRBJ2-5|TRBV28
CASSLAGGRGETQYF
>TRBJ1-4|TRBV7-9
CASSLGPGAEKLFF
>TRBJ2-3|TRBV7-2
CASSFKTNTYTDTQYF
>TRBJ2-1|TRBV29-1
CSVADSNNEQFF
>TRBJ1-1|TRBV7-2
CASSPPAGARNTEAFF
>TRBJ1-5|TRBV7-8
CASSLVGTLNQPQHF
>TRBJ1-3|TRBV6-9
CASSYNPDSGNTIYF
>TRBJ1-4|TRBV6-5
CASSYSMTGAGKKLFF
>TRBJ2-3|TRBV5-1
CASSLALTGGNTDTQYF
>TRBJ2-7|TRBV28
CASRAETYEQYF
>TRBJ2-1|TRBV7-2
CASSFRRGGGNEQFF
>TRBJ2-7|TRBV19
CASSLQVQGPPYEQYF
>TRBJ2-7|TRBV5-1
CASSLGSFRYEQYF
>TRBJ2-1|TRBV5-1
CASSLTQGGTYNEQFF
>TRBJ2-4|TRBV7-6
CASSPILSGPKNIQYF
>TRBJ2-3|TRBV6-2/TRBV6-3
CASNDLRGRTDTQYF
>TRBJ2-7|TRBV11-2
CASSQGGSRYEQYF
>TRBJ2-5|TRBV9
CASSAAWGDQETQYF
>TRBJ2-7|TRBV5-1
CASSLSTTGGNYEQYF
>TRBJ2-7|TRBV7-9
CASSLVDPQYF
>TRBJ2-1|TRBV10-3
CAISDLGITYNEQFF
>TRBJ1-1|TRBV6-1
CASSTGTGGMNTEAFF
>TRBJ1-6|TRBV7-6
CASSLEGHSPLHF
>TRBJ2-4|TRBV7-2
CASSLGDRAKNIQYF
>TRBJ1-1|TRBV12-3/TRBV12-4
CASSPGGLWVFF
>TRBJ1-2|TRBV4-1
CASSQERGAPGYTF